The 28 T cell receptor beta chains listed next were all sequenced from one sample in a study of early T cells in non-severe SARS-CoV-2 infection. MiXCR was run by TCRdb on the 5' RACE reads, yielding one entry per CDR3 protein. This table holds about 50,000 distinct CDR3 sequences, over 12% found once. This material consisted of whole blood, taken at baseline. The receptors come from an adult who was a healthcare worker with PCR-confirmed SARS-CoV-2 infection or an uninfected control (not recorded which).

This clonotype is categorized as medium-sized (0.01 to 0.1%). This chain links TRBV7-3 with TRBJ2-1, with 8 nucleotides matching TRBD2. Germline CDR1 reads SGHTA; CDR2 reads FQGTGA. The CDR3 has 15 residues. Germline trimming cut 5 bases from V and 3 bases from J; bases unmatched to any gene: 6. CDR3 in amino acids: CASSVSGTSYNEQFF. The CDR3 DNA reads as TGTGCCAGCAGCGTATCCGGGACTAGCTACAATGAGCAGTTCTTC.

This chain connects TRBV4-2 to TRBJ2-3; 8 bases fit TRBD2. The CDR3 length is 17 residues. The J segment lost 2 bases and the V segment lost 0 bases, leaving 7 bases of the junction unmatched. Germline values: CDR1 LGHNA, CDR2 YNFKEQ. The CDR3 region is CASSQDQAGEHTDTQYF. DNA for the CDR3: TGTGCCAGCAGCCAAGATCAAGCGGGGGAACACACAGATACGCAGTATTTT.

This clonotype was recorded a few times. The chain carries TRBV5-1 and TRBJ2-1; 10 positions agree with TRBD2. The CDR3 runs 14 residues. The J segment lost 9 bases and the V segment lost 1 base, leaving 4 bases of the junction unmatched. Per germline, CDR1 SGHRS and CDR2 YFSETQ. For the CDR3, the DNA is TGCGCCAGCAGCTTGACTAGCGGGGCGGGTGAGCAGTTCTTC. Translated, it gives CASSLTSGAGEQFF.

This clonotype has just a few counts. CDR3 region: CASRGLAGDGNEQYF. As DNA, the CDR3 is TGTGCCAGCAGGGGACTAGCGGGGGACGGGAACGAGCAGTACTTC. The genes are TRBV11-2 and TRBJ2-7; 14 nucleotides match TRBD2. From germline, CDR1 is SGHAT and CDR2 FQNNGV. Losses at the gene ends were 6 bases for V and 5 bases for J; bases not matched to a gene: 6. The CDR3 runs to 15 residues.

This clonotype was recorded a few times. CDR3 in amino acids: CSALVPGGAYEQYF. In DNA form, the CDR3 reads TGCAGTGCCCTTGTCCCGGGGGGCGCCTACGAGCAGTACTTC. The gene calls are TRBV20-1 and TRBJ2-7; tentative D call: TRBD2 (7 bases). This CDR3 is 14 amino acids long. The germline V and J ends were trimmed by 6 bases and 2 bases, with 17 bases remaining between them. Germline CDR1 reads DFQATT; CDR2 reads SNEGSKA (reference sequence).

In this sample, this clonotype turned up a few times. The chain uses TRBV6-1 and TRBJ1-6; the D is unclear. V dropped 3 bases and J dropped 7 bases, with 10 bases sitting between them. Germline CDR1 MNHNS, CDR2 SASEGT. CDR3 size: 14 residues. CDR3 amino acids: CASSDHTGNSPLHF. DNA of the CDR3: TGTGCCAGCAGTGACCACACCGGAAATTCACCCCTCCACTTT.

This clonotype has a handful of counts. This chain's CDR3 is CASSLGTGGNQPQHF. The CDR3 DNA reads TGTGCCAGCAGCTTGGGGACAGGGGGCAATCAGCCCCAGCATTTT. This chain links TRBV11-2 with TRBJ1-5, with TRBD1 identical over 10 bases. CDR1 is SGHAT, CDR2 FQNNGV, per germline. This CDR3 contains 15 residues. J gave up 2 bases and V 3 bases, and 1 base lay outside the gene matches.

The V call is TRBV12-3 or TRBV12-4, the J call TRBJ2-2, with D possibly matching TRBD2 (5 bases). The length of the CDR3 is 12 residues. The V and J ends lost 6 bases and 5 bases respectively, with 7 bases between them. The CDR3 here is CASSTGTGELFF. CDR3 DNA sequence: TGTGCCAGCAGCACGGGAACCGGGGAGCTGTTTTTT.

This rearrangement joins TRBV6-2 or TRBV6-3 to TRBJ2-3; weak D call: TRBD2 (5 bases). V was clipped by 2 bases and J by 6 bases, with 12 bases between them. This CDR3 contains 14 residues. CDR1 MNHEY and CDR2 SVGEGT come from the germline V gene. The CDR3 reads CASSYRSSGDTQYF. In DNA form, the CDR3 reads TGTGCCAGCAGTTACAGGTCTTCGGGGGATACGCAGTATTTT.

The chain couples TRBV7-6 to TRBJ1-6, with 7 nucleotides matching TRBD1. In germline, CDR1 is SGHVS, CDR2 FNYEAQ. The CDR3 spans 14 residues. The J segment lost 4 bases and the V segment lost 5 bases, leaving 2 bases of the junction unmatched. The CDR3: CASSPTGYNSPLHF. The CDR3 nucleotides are TGTGCCAGCAGCCCGACAGGGTATAATTCACCCCTCCACTTT. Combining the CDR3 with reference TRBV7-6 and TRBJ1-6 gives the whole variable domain GAGVSQSPRYKVTKRGQDVALRCDPISGHVSLYWYRQALGQGPEFLTYFNYEAQQDKSGLPNDRFSAERPEGSISTLTIQRTEQRDSAMYRCASSPTGYNSPLHFGNGTRLTVT.

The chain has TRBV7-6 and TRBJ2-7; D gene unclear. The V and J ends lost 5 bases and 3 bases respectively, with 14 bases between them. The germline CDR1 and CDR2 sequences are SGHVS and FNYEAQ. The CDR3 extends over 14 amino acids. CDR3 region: CASSPTEQDYEQYF. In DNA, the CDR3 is TGTGCCAGCAGCCCAACAGAGCAAGACTACGAGCAGTACTTC.

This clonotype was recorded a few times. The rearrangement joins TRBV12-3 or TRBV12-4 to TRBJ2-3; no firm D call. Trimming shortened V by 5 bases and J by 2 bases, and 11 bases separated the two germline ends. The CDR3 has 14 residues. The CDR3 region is CASSGPWPTDTQYF. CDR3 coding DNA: TGTGCCAGCAGTGGCCCCTGGCCCACAGATACGCAGTATTTT.

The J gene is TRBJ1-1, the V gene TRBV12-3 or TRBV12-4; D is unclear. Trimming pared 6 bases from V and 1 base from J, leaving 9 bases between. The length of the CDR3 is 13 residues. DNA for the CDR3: TGTGCCAGCAGCCCCCCGGGGAACACTGAAGCTTTCTTT. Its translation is CASSPPGNTEAFF.

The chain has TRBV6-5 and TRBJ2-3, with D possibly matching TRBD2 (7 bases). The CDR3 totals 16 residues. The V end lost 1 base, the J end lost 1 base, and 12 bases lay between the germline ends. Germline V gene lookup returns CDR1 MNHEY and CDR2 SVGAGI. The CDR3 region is CASSYWKGGGTDTQYF. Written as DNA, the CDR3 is TGTGCCAGCAGTTACTGGAAGGGGGGGGGCACAGATACGCAGTATTTT.

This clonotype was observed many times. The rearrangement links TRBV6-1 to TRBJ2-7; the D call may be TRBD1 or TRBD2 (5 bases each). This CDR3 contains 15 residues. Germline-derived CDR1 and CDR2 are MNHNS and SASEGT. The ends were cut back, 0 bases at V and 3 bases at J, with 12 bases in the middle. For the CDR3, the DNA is TGTGCCAGCAGTGAAGCCCCGGGACCAGGCTACGAGCAGTACTTC. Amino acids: CASSEAPGPGYEQYF.

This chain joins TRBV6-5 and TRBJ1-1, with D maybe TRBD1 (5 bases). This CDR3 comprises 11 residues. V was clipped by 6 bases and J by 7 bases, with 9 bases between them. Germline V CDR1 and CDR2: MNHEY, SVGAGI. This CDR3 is CASSDSYEAFF. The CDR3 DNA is TGTGCCAGCAGCGACAGCTATGAAGCTTTCTTT.

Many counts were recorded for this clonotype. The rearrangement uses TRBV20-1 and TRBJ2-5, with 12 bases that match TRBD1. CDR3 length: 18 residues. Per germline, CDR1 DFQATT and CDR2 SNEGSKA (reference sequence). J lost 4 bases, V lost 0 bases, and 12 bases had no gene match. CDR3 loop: CSARDRLDRDRGPETQYF. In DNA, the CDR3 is TGCAGTGCTAGAGATCGTCTAGACCGGGACAGGGGGCCAGAGACCCAGTACTTC.

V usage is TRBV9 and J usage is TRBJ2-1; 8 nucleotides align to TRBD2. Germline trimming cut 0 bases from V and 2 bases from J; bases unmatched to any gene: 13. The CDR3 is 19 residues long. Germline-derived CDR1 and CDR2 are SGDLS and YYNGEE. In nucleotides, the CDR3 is TGTGCCAGCAGCGTAGGAGGGACTAGGACTAGTCAGGCCTACAATGAGCAGTTCTTC. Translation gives CASSVGGTRTSQAYNEQFF.

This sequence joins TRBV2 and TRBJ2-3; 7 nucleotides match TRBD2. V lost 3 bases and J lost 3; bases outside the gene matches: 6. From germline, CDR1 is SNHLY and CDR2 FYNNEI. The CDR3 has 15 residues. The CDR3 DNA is TGTGCCAGCAGTGAGGGGACTACCGTGACAGATACGCAGTATTTT. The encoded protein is CASSEGTTVTDTQYF.

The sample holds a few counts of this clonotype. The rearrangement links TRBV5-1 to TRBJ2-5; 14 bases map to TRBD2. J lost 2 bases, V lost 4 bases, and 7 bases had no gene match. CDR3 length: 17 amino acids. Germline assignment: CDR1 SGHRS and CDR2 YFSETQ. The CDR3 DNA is TGCGCCAGCAGCGCCGGACTAGCGGGAGGCGATCAAGAGACCCAGTACTTC. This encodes CASSAGLAGGDQETQYF. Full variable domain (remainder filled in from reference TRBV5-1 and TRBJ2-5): KAGVTQTPRYLIKTRGQQVTLSCSPISGHRSVSWYQQTPGQGLQFLFEYFSETQRNKGNFPGRFSGRQFSNSRSEMNVSTLELGDSALYLCASSAGLAGGDQETQYFGPGTRLLVL.

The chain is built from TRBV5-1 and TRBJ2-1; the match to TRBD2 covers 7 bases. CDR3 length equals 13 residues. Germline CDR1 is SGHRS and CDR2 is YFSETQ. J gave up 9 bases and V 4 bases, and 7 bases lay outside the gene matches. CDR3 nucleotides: TGCGCCAGCAGCGTAGTAGCGGGTGGTGAGCAGTTCTTC. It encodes CASSVVAGGEQFF.

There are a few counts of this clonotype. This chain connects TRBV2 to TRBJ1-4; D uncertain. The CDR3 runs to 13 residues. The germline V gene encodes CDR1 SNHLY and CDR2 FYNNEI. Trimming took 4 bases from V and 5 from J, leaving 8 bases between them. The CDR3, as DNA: TGTGCCAGCAGTGGGACGGAAAATGAAAAACTGTTTTTT. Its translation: CASSGTENEKLFF.

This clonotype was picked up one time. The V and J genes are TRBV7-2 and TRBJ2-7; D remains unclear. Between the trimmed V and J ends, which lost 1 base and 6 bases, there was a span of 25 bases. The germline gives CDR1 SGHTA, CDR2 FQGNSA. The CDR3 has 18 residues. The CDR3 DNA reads TGTGCCAGCAGCTTAGATTCTATAGGTAGTCGGGTCAGGAGCGAGCAGTACTTC. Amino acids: CASSLDSIGSRVRSEQYF.

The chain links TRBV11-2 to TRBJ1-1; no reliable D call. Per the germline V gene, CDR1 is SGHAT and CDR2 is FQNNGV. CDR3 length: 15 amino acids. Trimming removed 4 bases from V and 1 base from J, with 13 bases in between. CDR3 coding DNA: TGTGCCAGCAGCTCCGTGGGGTCCCCGAACACTGAAGCTTTCTTT. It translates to CASSSVGSPNTEAFF.

As DNA, the CDR3 is TGTGCCAGTAGTTCAGGGTGGCCCGCGAACACCGGGGAGCTGTTTTTT. Translated, it gives CASSSGWPANTGELFF. The chain employs TRBV19 and TRBJ2-2; tentatively, D is TRBD1 (5 bases). Per the germline V gene, CDR1 is LNHDA and CDR2 is SQIVND (reference sequence). This CDR3 is built from 16 residues. The ends were cut back, 5 bases at V and 0 bases at J, with 13 bases in the middle. Using reference TRBV19 and TRBJ2-2 for the parts outside the CDR3, the full variable domain is DGGITQSPKYLFRKEGQNVTLSCEQNLNHDAMYWYRQDPGQGLRLIYYSQIVNDFQKGDIAEGYSVSREKKESFPLTVTSAQKNPTAFYLCASSSGWPANTGELFFGEGSRLTVL.

The DNA of the CDR3 is TGTGCCAGTACCTCAGTGGGGCGGGGGGCCTCCTACAATGAGCAGTTCTTC. The encoded protein is CASTSVGRGASYNEQFF. The chain recombines TRBV19 with TRBJ2-1; 8 bases align to TRBD2. CDR1 is LNHDA, CDR2 SQIVND, per germline (reference sequence). The CDR3 length is 17 residues. Unmatched junction bases numbered 11, after V lost 7 bases and J lost 0 bases.

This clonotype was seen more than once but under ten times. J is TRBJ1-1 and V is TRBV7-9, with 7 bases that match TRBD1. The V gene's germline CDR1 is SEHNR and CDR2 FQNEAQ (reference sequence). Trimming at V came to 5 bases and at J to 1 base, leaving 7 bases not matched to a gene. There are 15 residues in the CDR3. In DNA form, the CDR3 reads TGTGCCAGCAGCCTCCGACAGGGCCCGAACACTGAAGCTTTCTTT. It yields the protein CASSLRQGPNTEAFF.

CDR3 region: CAIGPPGDYEQYF. In DNA, the CDR3 is TGTGCCATCGGCCCACCGGGGGATTATGAGCAGTACTTC. This chain connects TRBV10-3 to TRBJ2-7, with a weak D call TRBD2 (6 bases). Trimming cost V 8 bases and J 7 bases, with 18 bases left between them. Germline lookup yields CDR1 ENHRY and CDR2 SYGVKD. This CDR3 comprises 13 residues.